What follows are 3 T cell receptor beta chains derived from one specimen sequenced in a study of cytomegalovirus exposure and HLA in healthy donors. Amplification used 60 Vbeta primers and 13 Jbeta primers. TCRdb's table, derived via immunoSEQ multiplex PCR, lists solely in-frame clones and lacks some. The sample has around 74,000 clones; roughly 85% are singletons. Sequenced sample: PBMCs. The origin of the receptors is a man younger than 45 in good health and CMV-seronegative.

A word on this clone: The junction departs from the called germline gene at one end, perhaps through a read error. The genes are TRBV6-6 and TRBJ1-2, with 8 bases that match TRBD1. CDR1 MNHNY and CDR2 SVGAGI come from the germline V gene (reference sequence). This CDR3 contains 14 residues. CDR3 region: CASSRRGQGDGYPF. In nucleotides, the CDR3 is TGTGCCAGCAGCCGACGTGGACAGGGCGATGGCTACCCCTTC.

V and J are TRBV30 and TRBJ2-5; TRBD2 matches 10 bases. The CDR3 contains 15 residues. J gave up 4 bases and V 0 bases, and 5 bases lay outside the gene matches. Germline loops: CDR1 GTSNPN, CDR2 SVGIG (reference sequence). CDR3 amino acids: CAWSVSSGSRETQYF. The CDR3 DNA is TGTGCCTGGAGTGTATCTAGCGGGAGTCGAGAGACCCAGTACTTC.

V is TRBV11-1 and J is TRBJ2-7; TRBD1 might be the D (6 bases). Germline CDR1 SGHAT, CDR2 FQDESV (reference sequence). This CDR3 region has 14 residues. V was pared by 4 bases and J by 1 base, with 11 bases between. This chain's CDR3 is CASSWVDRSYEQYF. CDR3 coding DNA: TGTGCCAGCAGCTGGGTAGACAGGTCCTACGAGCAGTACTTC.